The 6 T cell receptor beta chains reported below all come from one sample, sequenced in a study of blood T cell repertoires in COVID-19. The assay was immunoSEQ multiplex PCR, and TCRdb's table has in-frame clones only and misses some. In the table there are approximately 270,000 clones, 80% to 90% of which are singletons. The source material was peripheral blood. These receptors came from a woman between 65 and 79 years old with acute or convalescent COVID-19.

This clone has only one observation. The chain has TRBV29-1 and TRBJ2-1, with 9 nucleotides matching TRBD1. V dropped 5 bases and J dropped 4; count of bases not matched to a gene: 6. This CDR3 has 14 residues. Germline lookup yields CDR1 SQVTM and CDR2 ANQGSEA. The chain's CDR3 is CSVRTGGRYNEQFF. The CDR3 DNA reads as TGCAGCGTTAGAACAGGGGGCCGTTACAATGAGCAGTTCTTC.

This clone was recorded only once. The rearrangement links TRBV28 to TRBJ2-1; D may be TRBD1 (6 bases). CDR1 MDHEN and CDR2 SYDVKM come from the germline V gene. CDR3 length: 13 amino acids. Trimming pared 4 bases from V and 11 bases from J, leaving 15 bases between. This chain's CDR3 is CASSSLPRGKQFF. CDR3 sequence (DNA): TGTGCCAGCAGTTCCCTACCTAGGGGGAAGCAGTTCTTC.

The chain recombines TRBV6-2 or TRBV6-3 with TRBJ2-1; 7 bases line up with TRBD1. Germline V lookup: CDR1 MNHEY, CDR2 SVGEGT. The V and J ends lost 5 bases and 4 bases, in that order; junction bases with no gene match: 11. CDR3 length: 16 residues. Written as DNA, the CDR3 is TGTGCCAGCAGTCCGAGAACAGGGGTAAGGTACAATGAGCAGTTCTTC. It specifies CASSPRTGVRYNEQFF.

This chain links TRBV5-3 with TRBJ2-7, with D possibly TRBD2 on 5 matching bases. TRBV5-3 is marked as an open reading frame, function uncertain. V was clipped by 4 bases and J by 3 bases, with 14 bases between them. This CDR3 has 14 amino acids. CDR3 amino acids: CARSLSTGYYEQYF. Written as DNA, the CDR3 is TGTGCCAGAAGCCTCTCTACGGGGTACTACGAGCAGTACTTC.

This clone came up a few times. V is TRBV2 and J is TRBJ2-7; possible D gene TRBD2, 5 bases. This CDR3 contains 13 residues. From germline, CDR1 is SNHLY and CDR2 FYNNEI. Trimming removed 11 bases at V and 7 bases at J, with 21 bases between. DNA of the CDR3: TGTGCCGGGCGGGCTAGTCCTCCGGGGGAGCAGTACTTC. This encodes CAGRASPPGEQYF.

V is TRBV5-1 and J is TRBJ2-3; possibly TRBD2 for D (5 bases). Germline V gene lookup returns CDR1 SGHRS and CDR2 YFSETQ. Deletions cut 0 bases from V and 6 bases from J, with 11 bases between. CDR3 length: 14 amino acids. This CDR3 reads CASSLGVLGDTQYF. The CDR3 nucleotides are TGCGCCAGCAGCTTGGGGGTACTAGGCGATACGCAGTATTTT.